The rows below give T cell receptor beta chains drawn from one sample of a study of blood T cell repertoires in COVID-19. Data came from immunoSEQ multiplex PCR; TCRdb stores just in-frame clones and leaves some out. The sample lists over 250,000 clones; approximately 85% were seen once. Material for sequencing was PBMCs or T cells enriched from blood (not recorded which). The receptors come from a woman aged 30 to 39 who had recovered from COVID-19. CDR3s include the opening cysteine and the closing phenylalanine or tryptophan. D genes are given only for firm matches. A clone size is listed for some rows: how often the clone was seen (once, few, many), or a class if it is expanded.

V gene: TRBV18; D gene: -; J gene: TRBJ2-7; clone size: -; CDR3 DNA: TGTGCCAGCTCACCAGGCTGGTTTTCCTACGAGCAGTACTTC; CDR3 protein: CASSPGWFSYEQYF
V gene: TRBV11-2; D gene: TRBD2; J gene: TRBJ2-2; clone size: -; CDR3 DNA: TGTGCCAGCAGCTCATGGACTAGCGGGACGACCGGGGAGCTGTTTTTT; CDR3 protein: CASSSWTSGTTGELFF
V gene: TRBV5-1; D gene: TRBD1; J gene: TRBJ1-1; clone size: -; CDR3 DNA: TGCGCCAGCAAACCAACAACGGGACAGGGATGGACTGAAGCTTTCTTT; CDR3 protein: CASKPTTGQGWTEAFF
V gene: TRBV6-2/TRBV6-3; D gene: TRBD1; J gene: TRBJ1-5; clone size: -; CDR3 DNA: TGTGCCAGCAGCTCAGACAGGGTTGGGAATCAGCCCCAGCATTTT; CDR3 protein: CASSSDRVGNQPQHF
V gene: TRBV5-1; D gene: TRBD1; J gene: TRBJ1-2; clone size: -; CDR3 DNA: TGCGCCAGCAGCTTGGCGGGACAGGAGAGTGGCTACACCTTC; CDR3 protein: CASSLAGQESGYTF
V gene: TRBV6-5; D gene: TRBD2; J gene: TRBJ2-7; clone size: -; CDR3 DNA: TGTGCCACCCAGCGGGAAACCTACGAGCAGTACTTC; CDR3 protein: CATQRETYEQYF
V gene: TRBV24-1; D gene: TRBD1; J gene: TRBJ2-1; clone size: -; CDR3 DNA: TGTGCCACCAGTGACGCCGGGGACAGGGCGGCCTACAATGAGCAGTTCTTC; CDR3 protein: CATSDAGDRAAYNEQFF
V gene: TRBV9; D gene: -; J gene: TRBJ1-2; clone size: -; CDR3 DNA: TGTGCCAGCAGCGTGGAGGGAATATCTTATGGCTACACCTTC; CDR3 protein: CASSVEGISYGYTF
V gene: TRBV6-2/TRBV6-3; D gene: TRBD1; J gene: TRBJ1-5; clone size: -; CDR3 DNA: TGTGCCAGCAGTAAGACAGGGGCGGGTCAGCCCCAGCATTTT; CDR3 protein: CASSKTGAGQPQHF
V gene: TRBV2; D gene: TRBD1; J gene: TRBJ1-2; clone size: -; CDR3 DNA: TGTGCCAGCAGTGCGGGACAGGGGGCCCTCTATGGCTACACCTTC; CDR3 protein: CASSAGQGALYGYTF
V gene: TRBV2; D gene: -; J gene: TRBJ1-2; clone size: -; CDR3 DNA: TGTGCCACCCGCGGAATAAGGGAGGAATGGAACTATGGCTACACCTTC; CDR3 protein: CATRGIREEWNYGYTF
V gene: TRBV5-1; D gene: -; J gene: TRBJ1-1; clone size: few; CDR3 DNA: TGCGCCAGCAGCTTGGGTCTGTTCCTGAACACTGAAGCTTTCTTT; CDR3 protein: CASSLGLFLNTEAFF
V gene: TRBV4-1; D gene: -; J gene: TRBJ2-1; clone size: few; CDR3 DNA: TGCGCCAGCAGCCAAGGAGCAGGGTCAAGTCGTGGTGAGCAGTTCTTC; CDR3 protein: CASSQGAGSSRGEQFF
V gene: TRBV5-4; D gene: -; J gene: TRBJ1-1; clone size: -; CDR3 DNA: TGTGCCAGCAGCTTTTCTACAGGCCCCGTGAACACTGAAGCTTTCTTT; CDR3 protein: CASSFSTGPVNTEAFF
V gene: TRBV25-1; D gene: -; J gene: TRBJ2-7; clone size: -; CDR3 DNA: TGTGCCAGCAGTGAATATGGGGCAGGGCCCTACGAGCAGTACTTC; CDR3 protein: CASSEYGAGPYEQYF
V gene: TRBV19; D gene: TRBD1; J gene: TRBJ1-6; clone size: -; CDR3 DNA: TGTGCCAGTAGTATTGACTGGACAGGGGGCAGGTATCTGTCACCCCTCCACTTT; CDR3 protein: CASSIDWTGGRYLSPLHF
V gene: TRBV2; D gene: TRBD2; J gene: TRBJ2-1; clone size: -; CDR3 DNA: TGTGCCAGCAGGCGGGGGGGCCGGAATGAGCAGTTCTTC; CDR3 protein: CASRRGGRNEQFF
V gene: TRBV28; D gene: -; J gene: TRBJ2-1; clone size: -; CDR3 DNA: TGTGCCAGCACCGTAGCGGGACAGGGAGCTTACAGGGAGCAGTTCTTC; CDR3 protein: CASTVAGQGAYREQFF
V gene: TRBV6-1; D gene: TRBD1; J gene: TRBJ1-3; clone size: -; CDR3 DNA: TGTGCCAGCAGTGAATTGGGACAGGGAGGAAACACCATATATTTT; CDR3 protein: CASSELGQGGNTIYF
V gene: TRBV5-1; D gene: TRBD1; J gene: TRBJ2-5; clone size: -; CDR3 DNA: TGCGCCAGCAGCTTGGACAGGGGTGGTGGGGCCCAGTACTTC; CDR3 protein: CASSLDRGGGAQYF
V gene: TRBV11-3; D gene: -; J gene: TRBJ2-5; clone size: few; CDR3 DNA: TGTGCCAGCAGCAAATCTCGGACAACTATGAAGAAGGAGACCCAGTACTTC; CDR3 protein: CASSKSRTTMKKETQYF
V gene: TRBV2; D gene: TRBD1; J gene: TRBJ2-5; clone size: -; CDR3 DNA: TGTGCCAGCTCCGGGACAGGGGGTTTAGAGACCCAGTACTTC; CDR3 protein: CASSGTGGLETQYF
V gene: TRBV6-5; D gene: -; J gene: TRBJ2-3; clone size: -; CDR3 DNA: TGTGCCAGCAGTTACTCAATGGGGGGTAGCACAGATACGCAGTATTTT; CDR3 protein: CASSYSMGGSTDTQYF
V gene: TRBV18; D gene: -; J gene: TRBJ2-1; clone size: -; CDR3 DNA: TGTGCCAGCTCACCTAAACTAGGCAATGAGCAGTTCTTC; CDR3 protein: CASSPKLGNEQFF
V gene: TRBV28; D gene: -; J gene: TRBJ1-5; clone size: -; CDR3 DNA: TGTGCCAGCAGCACAGGAAACAATCAGCCCCAGCATTTT; CDR3 protein: CASSTGNNQPQHF
V gene: TRBV4-1; D gene: TRBD1; J gene: TRBJ1-2; clone size: -; CDR3 DNA: TGCGCCAGCAGCCAAGGCCAGGGACAGGTCTATGGCTACACCTTC; CDR3 protein: CASSQGQGQVYGYTF
V gene: TRBV5-4; D gene: TRBD2; J gene: TRBJ2-1; clone size: once; CDR3 DNA: TGTGCCAGCAGCTCCGCACAGCGGGAGGGCAGCGATGAGCAGTTCTTC; CDR3 protein: CASSSAQREGSDEQFF
V gene: TRBV6-5; D gene: -; J gene: TRBJ1-1; clone size: -; CDR3 DNA: TGTGCCAGCAGTTACTTCCGACAGGCGAACACTGAAGCTTTCTTT; CDR3 protein: CASSYFRQANTEAFF
V gene: TRBV18; D gene: TRBD2; J gene: TRBJ2-7; clone size: once; CDR3 DNA: TGTGCCAGCTCACCCGCCCCTAGCGGGAGCGACCACGAGCAGTACTTC; CDR3 protein: CASSPAPSGSDHEQYF
V gene: TRBV7-2; D gene: -; J gene: TRBJ1-5; clone size: -; CDR3 DNA: TGTGCCAGCGGTAAGGGGGTTAATCAGCCCCAGCATTTT; CDR3 protein: CASGKGVNQPQHF
V gene: TRBV28; D gene: -; J gene: TRBJ1-3; clone size: once; CDR3 DNA: TGTGCCAGCAGTTTATATCGGGGGGAGATCGGAAACACCATATATTTT; CDR3 protein: CASSLYRGEIGNTIYF
V gene: TRBV5-1; D gene: TRBD2; J gene: TRBJ2-3; clone size: -; CDR3 DNA: TGCGCCAGCAGCCCGGGAGGGGATACGCAGTATTTT; CDR3 protein: CASSPGGDTQYF
V gene: TRBV6-6; D gene: TRBD1; J gene: TRBJ1-4; clone size: -; CDR3 DNA: TGTGCCAGCAGATATACAGGGGGCGGTGAAAAACTGTTTTTT; CDR3 protein: CASRYTGGGEKLFF
V gene: TRBV9; D gene: TRBD2; J gene: TRBJ2-2; clone size: -; CDR3 DNA: TGTGCCAGCAGCCAAACCGGGCGGGGGGTTGGCCCCGCTCGCCCGTTAACTTTT; CDR3 protein: CASSQTGRGVGPARPLTF
V gene: TRBV5-1; D gene: TRBD1; J gene: TRBJ1-1; clone size: -; CDR3 DNA: TGCGCCAGCAGCCCCGAGACAGGGCCTGAAGCTTTCTTT; CDR3 protein: CASSPETGPEAFF
V gene: TRBV28; D gene: TRBD1; J gene: TRBJ1-2; clone size: once; CDR3 DNA: TGTGCCCACAGGGGGCCGCTTGATGGCTACACCTTC; CDR3 protein: CAHRGPLDGYTF
V gene: TRBV19; D gene: -; J gene: TRBJ1-5; clone size: few; CDR3 DNA: TGTGCCAGCCGACGGGGGAATCAGCCCCAGCATTTT; CDR3 protein: CASRRGNQPQHF
V gene: TRBV29-1; D gene: TRBD2; J gene: TRBJ2-1; clone size: -; CDR3 DNA: TGCAGCGTTGAAGTGGATAGCGGGGGGTTCGGCGAGCAGTTCTTC; CDR3 protein: CSVEVDSGGFGEQFF
V gene: TRBV13; D gene: -; J gene: TRBJ2-7; clone size: -; CDR3 DNA: TGTGCCAGCAGCTTAACCGGGGGACTCCGGCCCGAGCAGTACTTC; CDR3 protein: CASSLTGGLRPEQYF
V gene: TRBV27; D gene: TRBD1; J gene: TRBJ1-2; clone size: -; CDR3 DNA: TGTGCCAGCAGTTCAGGGGGGAGCCCCTATGGCTACACCTTC; CDR3 protein: CASSSGGSPYGYTF
V gene: TRBV7-9; D gene: -; J gene: TRBJ2-7; clone size: -; CDR3 DNA: TGTGCCAGCAGTTATCGTAGCGAGCAGTACTTC; CDR3 protein: CASSYRSEQYF
V gene: TRBV5-1; D gene: -; J gene: TRBJ1-3; clone size: -; CDR3 DNA: TGCGCCAGCAGCCCGGAGGGAATCTCTGGAAACACCATATATTTT; CDR3 protein: CASSPEGISGNTIYF
V gene: TRBV9; D gene: -; J gene: TRBJ1-1; clone size: -; CDR3 DNA: TGTGCCAGCAGTCCGGGAGTAAGTTCTGAAGCTTTCTTT; CDR3 protein: CASSPGVSSEAFF